The following is a T cell receptor (beta chain) sequence with its context. This specimen belongs to a study of cytomegalovirus exposure and HLA in healthy donors. The germline gives CDR1 MGHDK, CDR2 SYGVNS. The CDR3 is 13 residues long. Trimming left V 4 bases short and J 6 bases short, with 13 bases between. Use of 60 Vbeta and 13 Jbeta primers characterized the PCR. The assay was immunoSEQ multiplex PCR, and TCRdb's table has in-frame clones only and misses some. The data hold roughly 180,000 clones, with approximately 80% observed a single time. Material: PBMCs. The origin of this receptor is a man between 18 and 35 years old in good health and CMV-seronegative. This chain connects TRBV25-1 to TRBJ2-7, with D tentatively TRBD2 (6 bases). CDR3 region: CASSGRLGGEQYF. In DNA form, the CDR3 reads TGTGCCAGCAGTGGCCGGTTGGGGGGCGAGCAGTACTTC.